This T cell receptor beta chain was obtained from a study of blood T cell repertoires in COVID-19. For the study at large: Acute and convalescent COVID-19 samples came from the United States, Italy and Spain. T cells, B-cell-depleted T cells, or PBMCs supplied cDNA or gDNA.

In the source study's methods: For nucleated cells, counts were estimated from reference gene primer amplification. Clones were sequenced by immunoSEQ multiplex PCR, and TCRdb holds only the in-frame ones, with some missing. The D gene and trimming were derived from the DNA, and the V and J assignments and clone size from that table. The sample consists of approximately 63,000 clones, roughly three quarters of them appearing once. The ends lost 4 bases at V and 3 bases at J; junction bases unmatched: 0. CDR1 is SQVTM, CDR2 ANQGSEA, per germline. This CDR3 spans 13 amino acids. This chain uses TRBV29-1 with TRBJ2-7, with 13 bases that match TRBD2. This clonotype was obtained from a woman aged 80 or over with acute or convalescent COVID-19. Sequencing was performed on peripheral blood. The CDR3 loop is CSVGTSGSYEQYF. The DNA of the CDR3 is TGCAGCGTTGGGACTAGCGGGAGCTACGAGCAGTACTTC.